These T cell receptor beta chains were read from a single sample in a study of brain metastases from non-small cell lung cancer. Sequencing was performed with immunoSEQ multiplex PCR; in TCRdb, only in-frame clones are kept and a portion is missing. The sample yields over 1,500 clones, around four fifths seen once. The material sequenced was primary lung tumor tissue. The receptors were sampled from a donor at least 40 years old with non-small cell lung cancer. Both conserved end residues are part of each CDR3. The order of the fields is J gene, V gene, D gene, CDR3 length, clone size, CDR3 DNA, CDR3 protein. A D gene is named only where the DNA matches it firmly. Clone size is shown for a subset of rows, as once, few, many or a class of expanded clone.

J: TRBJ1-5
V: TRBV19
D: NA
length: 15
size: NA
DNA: TGTGCCAGTAGTAATGGGTTGGGAGGAGGGCAGCCCCAGCATTTT
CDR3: CASSNGLGGGQPQHF

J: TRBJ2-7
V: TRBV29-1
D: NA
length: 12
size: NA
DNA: TGCAGCGTTAGATGGAGCGCCTACGAGCAGTACTTC
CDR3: CSVRWSAYEQYF

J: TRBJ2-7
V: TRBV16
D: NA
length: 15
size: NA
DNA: TGTGCCAGCAGCCCCCCCGGAACAGGGACGGGGGAGCAGTACTTC
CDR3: CASSPPGTGTGEQYF

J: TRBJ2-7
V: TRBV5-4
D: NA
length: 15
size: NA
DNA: TGTGCCAGCAGCAGTGGCGAGGTAGGGGCATACGAGCAGTACTTC
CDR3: CASSSGEVGAYEQYF

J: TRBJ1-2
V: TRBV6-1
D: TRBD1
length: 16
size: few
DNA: TGTGCCAGCAGTGAAGCGTGGACAGGGGCGATCTATGGCTACACCTTC
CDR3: CASSEAWTGAIYGYTF

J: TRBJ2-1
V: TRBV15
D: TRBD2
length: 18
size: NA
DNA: TGTGCCACCACCCCCAAACTAGCGGGGGGCCTTAGCCAAAATGAGCAGTTCTTC
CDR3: CATTPKLAGGLSQNEQFF

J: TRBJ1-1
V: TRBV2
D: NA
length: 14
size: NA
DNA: TGTGCCAGCAGTGTAAGAGGGGGGGACACTGAAGCTTTCTTT
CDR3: CASSVRGGDTEAFF

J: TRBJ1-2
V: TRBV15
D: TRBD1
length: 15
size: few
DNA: TGTGCCACCAGCAGAACCGGGACAGGGAATTATGGCTACACCTTC
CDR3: CATSRTGTGNYGYTF

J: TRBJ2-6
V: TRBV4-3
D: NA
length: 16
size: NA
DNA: TGCGCCAGCAGCCAAGAACGAGGTACCGGGGCCAACGTCCTGACTTTC
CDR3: CASSQERGTGANVLTF

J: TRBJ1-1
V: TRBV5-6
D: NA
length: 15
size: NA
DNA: TGTGCCAGCAGCTTAGAATCCAGTATGAACACTAAAGCTTTCTTT
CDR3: CASSLESSMNTKAFF

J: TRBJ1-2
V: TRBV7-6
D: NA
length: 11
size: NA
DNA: TGTGCCAGCAGCTTACGGGGGGGCTACACCTTC
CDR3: CASSLRGGYTF

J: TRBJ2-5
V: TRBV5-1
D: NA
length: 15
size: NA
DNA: TGCGCCAGCAGTTTAATAGGGGCCGCGCAAGAGACCCAGTACTTC
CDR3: CASSLIGAAQETQYF

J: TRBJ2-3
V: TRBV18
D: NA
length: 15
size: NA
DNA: TGTGCCAGCTCACCCTTAGGACTCCGCACAGATACGCAGTATTTT
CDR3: CASSPLGLRTDTQYF

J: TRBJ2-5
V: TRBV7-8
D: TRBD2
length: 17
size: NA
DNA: TGTGCCAGCAGCTTAGCGAGTCTACGGGCTAGCGGGGGAACCCAGTACTTC
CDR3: CASSLASLRASGGTQYF

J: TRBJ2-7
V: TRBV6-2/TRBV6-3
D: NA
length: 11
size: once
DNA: TGTGCCAGCAGTCAAACCTACGAGCAGTACTTC
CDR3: CASSQTYEQYF

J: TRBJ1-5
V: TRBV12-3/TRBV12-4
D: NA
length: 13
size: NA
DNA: TGTGCCAGCATTGCAGGATTGGATCAGCCCCAGCATTTT
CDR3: CASIAGLDQPQHF

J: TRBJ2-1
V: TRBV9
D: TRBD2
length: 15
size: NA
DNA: TGTGCCAGCAGCGTGGCGGGGGGGCTTGAGGATGAGCAGTTCTTC
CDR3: CASSVAGGLEDEQFF

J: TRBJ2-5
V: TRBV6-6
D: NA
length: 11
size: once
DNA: TGTGCCAGCTCAGGGCTAGAGACCCAGTACTTC
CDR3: CASSGLETQYF

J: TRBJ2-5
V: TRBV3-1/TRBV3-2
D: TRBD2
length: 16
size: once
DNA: TGTGCCAGCAGCCCTATAGCGGGGGTACCTCAGCAGACCCAGTACTTC
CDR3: CASSPIAGVPQQTQYF

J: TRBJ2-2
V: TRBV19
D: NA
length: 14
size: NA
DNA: TGTGCCAGTAGTATTGGGAGGAACACCGGGGAGCTGTTTTTT
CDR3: CASSIGRNTGELFF

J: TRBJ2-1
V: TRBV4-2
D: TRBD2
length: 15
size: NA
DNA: TGTGCCAGCAGCCTAGCGGGAGGGCCGTCGGTTGAGCAGTTCTTC
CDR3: CASSLAGGPSVEQFF

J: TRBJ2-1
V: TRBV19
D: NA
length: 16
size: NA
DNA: TGTGCCAGTAGTATCCGCGTCAGGCAGCGGGACAATGAGCAGTTCTTC
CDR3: CASSIRVRQRDNEQFF

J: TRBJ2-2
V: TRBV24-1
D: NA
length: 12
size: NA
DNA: TGTGCCACCAGCAGAGGCCTCGGGGAGCTGTTTTTT
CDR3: CATSRGLGELFF

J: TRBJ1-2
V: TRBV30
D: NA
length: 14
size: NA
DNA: TGTGCCTCGGGTTTGGTGGGTTCGAACTATGGCTACACCTTC
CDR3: CASGLVGSNYGYTF

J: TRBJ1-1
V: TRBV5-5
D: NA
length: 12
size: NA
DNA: TGTGCCAGCAGCCTAGATCACGGGGAAGCTTTCTTT
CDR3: CASSLDHGEAFF

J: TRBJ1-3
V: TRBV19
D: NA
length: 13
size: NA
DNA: TGTGCCAGTAGTACCAACTCTGGAAACACCATATATTTT
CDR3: CASSTNSGNTIYF

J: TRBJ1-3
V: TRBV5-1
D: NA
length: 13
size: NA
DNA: TGCGCCAGCAGCTTACAGGAGGGAAACACCATATATTTT
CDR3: CASSLQEGNTIYF